These 31 T cell receptor beta chains were sequenced from one sample in a study of blood T cell repertoires in COVID-19. Sequenced by immunoSEQ multiplex PCR; TCRdb stores in-frame clones only, minus some. The sample has around 700,000 clones, about nine tenths seen once; the top ten hold about 0.26%. The sample comprised peripheral blood. The receptors here all came from a woman between 18 and 29 years old with acute or convalescent COVID-19.

V usage is TRBV24-1 and J usage is TRBJ1-2; tentatively, D is TRBD1 (5 bases). Between the trimmed V and J ends, which lost 4 bases and 8 bases, there was a span of 13 bases. Germline V gene data show CDR1 as KGHDR and CDR2 as SFDVKD. This CDR3 region has 13 residues. CDR3 sequence reads: CATSDWSGNGYTF. The DNA for the CDR3 is TGTGCCACCAGTGACTGGTCAGGGAACGGCTACACCTTC.

This clone came up a few times. CDR3 region: CASSSSGELFF. Here the CDR3 DNA reads TGCGCCAGCAGCTCGTCCGGGGAGCTGTTTTTT. V usage is TRBV5-1 and J usage is TRBJ2-2; D uncertain. Germline CDR1 reads SGHRS; CDR2 reads YFSETQ. The V gene lost 3 bases and the J gene lost 6 bases, with 3 bases spanning the gap. The CDR3 consists of 11 residues.

V gene TRBV19 combines with J gene TRBJ2-6; TRBD2 matches 10 bases. The CDR3 has 19 residues. V was clipped by 6 bases and J by 2 bases; unmatched bases: 13. Looked up from germline, CDR1 is LNHDA and CDR2 is SQIVND (reference sequence). The CDR3 region has the DNA TGTGCCAGTAGAAAACTAGCGGGACAAAGCGGGGCTGGGGCCAACGTCCTGACTTTC. Translation: CASRKLAGQSGAGANVLTF. The entire variable domain, with the rest obtained from reference TRBV19 and TRBJ2-6, is as follows: DGGITQSPKYLFRKEGQNVTLSCEQNLNHDAMYWYRQDPGQGLRLIYYSQIVNDFQKGDIAEGYSVSREKKESFPLTVTSAQKNPTAFYLCASRKLAGQSGAGANVLTFGAGSRLTVL.

J is TRBJ1-2 and V is TRBV6-4, with a possible D match to TRBD1 (6 bases). There are 13 residues in the CDR3. Germline CDR1 and CDR2: MRHNA and SNTAGT. V was clipped by 9 bases and J by 8 bases, with 19 bases between them. The DNA of the CDR3 is TGTGCCAGGCATCAGGGGACGGCGAAAGGCTACACCTTC. It codes for CARHQGTAKGYTF.

This clone was seen only once. The chain joins TRBV4-1 to TRBJ2-3; no clear D. There are 13 residues in the CDR3. V lost 8 bases and J 3 bases, leaving 12 bases between the germline ends. From germline, CDR1 is MGHRA and CDR2 YSYEKL. CDR3 coding DNA: TGCGCCAGCTGTCCCCTCCTGACAGATACGCAGTATTTT. Its protein is CASCPLLTDTQYF.

The chain couples TRBV6-5 to TRBJ1-1, with 11 bases fitting TRBD1. V was pared by 6 bases and J by 5 bases, with 5 bases of the junction left unmatched. The CDR3 is 14 residues long. Germline lookup yields CDR1 MNHEY and CDR2 SVGAGI. The CDR3 sequence: CASSSGQGATEAFF. DNA for the CDR3: TGTGCCAGCAGCTCCGGACAGGGGGCGACTGAAGCTTTCTTT.

This chain connects TRBV7-2 to TRBJ1-3, with D perhaps matching TRBD1 (6 bases). Between the trimmed V and J ends, which lost 1 base and 4 bases, there was a span of 11 bases. The germline V gene encodes CDR1 SGHTA and CDR2 FQGNSA. This CDR3 contains 15 residues. CDR3 protein: CASSLGPGTGNTIYF. CDR3 DNA sequence: TGTGCCAGCAGCTTAGGCCCGGGGACAGGAAACACCATATATTTT.

CDR3: CATGGVGTGDLYEQYF. The DNA for the CDR3 is TGTGCCACCGGAGGGGTCGGGACAGGGGACCTGTACGAGCAGTACTTC. The chain recombines TRBV24-1 with TRBJ2-7; 10 bases are shared with TRBD1. J gave up 4 bases and V 9 bases, and 14 bases lay outside the gene matches. Germline V CDR1 and CDR2: KGHDR, SFDVKD. This CDR3 has 16 residues.

The gene calls are TRBV11-2 and TRBJ1-1; 9 bases fit TRBD1. The length of the CDR3 is 15 residues. The germline V gene has CDR1 SGHAT and CDR2 FQNNGV. The V gene end was trimmed by 1 base and the J gene end by 5 bases; junction bases not matched to a gene: 5. This CDR3 is CASSLVDGTGTEAFF. The CDR3 region has the DNA TGTGCCAGCAGCTTAGTCGACGGGACAGGGACTGAAGCTTTCTTT.

J is TRBJ1-4 and V is TRBV7-2; 9 bases are shared with TRBD1. This CDR3 is built from 15 residues. Per the germline V gene, CDR1 is SGHTA and CDR2 is FQGNSA. The V and J ends lost 2 bases and 3 bases, in that order; junction bases with no gene match: 1. CDR3 amino acids: CASSLTGGSNEKLFF. The CDR3 bases are TGTGCCAGCAGCTTAACAGGGGGCTCTAATGAAAAACTGTTTTTT.

The rearrangement links TRBV5-1 to TRBJ1-2; TRBD1 might be the D (5 bases). The V gene's germline CDR1 is SGHRS and CDR2 YFSETQ. V was clipped by 0 bases and J by 4 bases, with 10 bases between them. The CDR3 totals 14 residues. CDR3 nucleotide sequence: TGCGCCAGCAGCTTGGAGGGGTCCGCCTATGGCTACACCTTC. Residues: CASSLEGSAYGYTF.

V gene TRBV5-5 combines with J gene TRBJ1-2, with no clear D. The V end lost 0 bases, the J end lost 9 bases, and 6 bases lay between the germline ends. Looked up from germline, CDR1 is SGHKS and CDR2 is YYEKEE (reference sequence). The CDR3 totals 11 residues. The CDR3 sequence is CASSLDTSYTF. The CDR3 coding sequence is TGTGCCAGCAGCTTGGACACGAGCTACACCTTC.

This sequence joins TRBV5-5 and TRBJ1-1; 7 nucleotides match TRBD1. V lost 5 bases, J lost 0 bases, and 7 bases stayed unmatched. Germline V gene sequence: CDR1 SGHKS, CDR2 YYEKEE (reference sequence). CDR3 length: 15 residues. CDR3 in amino acids: CASRRGPGLNTEAFF. CDR3 in DNA: TGTGCCAGCAGAAGGGGGCCAGGGTTGAACACTGAAGCTTTCTTT.

This chain uses TRBV7-2 with TRBJ1-1; 10 bases fit TRBD1. This CDR3 is 13 amino acids long. CDR1 SGHTA and CDR2 FQGNSA come from the germline V gene. V dropped 5 bases and J dropped 7; count of bases not matched to a gene: 4. The CDR3 region is CASSVDRGREAFF. CDR3 nucleotide sequence: TGTGCCAGCAGCGTCGACAGGGGGCGTGAAGCTTTCTTT.

V usage is TRBV4-2 and J usage is TRBJ1-1; unclear D gene. This CDR3 region has 13 residues. V was clipped by 1 base and J by 6 bases, with 9 bases between them. Germline CDR1 reads LGHNA; CDR2 reads YNFKEQ. In DNA form, the CDR3 reads TGTGCCAGCAGCCAAGCCTACACAGCTGAAGCTTTCTTT. Amino acids: CASSQAYTAEAFF.

The chain joins TRBV2 to TRBJ2-6, with 10 bases that match TRBD1. The V gene's germline CDR1 is SNHLY and CDR2 FYNNEI. The ends lost 2 bases at V and 9 bases at J; junction bases unmatched: 10. This CDR3 is 17 amino acids long. CDR3 residues: CASSEMGQGLWGNVLTF. The CDR3 region has the DNA TGTGCCAGCAGTGAAATGGGACAGGGGCTCTGGGGCAACGTCCTGACTTTC.

This chain joins TRBV27 and TRBJ1-2; no firm D call. The V gene's germline CDR1 is MNHEY and CDR2 SMNVEV (reference sequence). The ends were cut back, 0 bases at V and 4 bases at J, with 9 bases in the middle. CDR3 length: 14 amino acids. The CDR3, as DNA: TGTGCCAGCAGTTTATCGCGGCGTTCCTATGGCTACACCTTC. This encodes CASSLSRRSYGYTF.

This rearrangement joins TRBV2 to TRBJ1-2, with 7 bases fitting TRBD1. This CDR3 is 14 amino acids long. V was pared by 0 bases and J by 5 bases, with 3 bases of the junction left unmatched. Germline V gene sequence: CDR1 SNHLY, CDR2 FYNNEI. As DNA, the CDR3 is TGTGCCAGCAGTGAAGCAGGGGGCGAGTATGGCTACACCTTC. The encoded protein is CASSEAGGEYGYTF.

Details on this clone: Other DNA variants within this sample encode the same CDR3. V usage is TRBV6-5 and J usage is TRBJ1-5; 7 bases are a match to TRBD1. The length of the CDR3 is 13 residues. After removal of 6 bases from V and 5 bases from J, the junction contained 4 bases not matched to a gene. CDR1 and CDR2 from the germline V gene are MNHEY and SVGAGI. The CDR3 loop is CASSRDRDQPQHF. The CDR3 bases are TGTGCCAGCAGCCGTGACAGGGATCAGCCCCAGCATTTT.

The DNA for the CDR3 is TGTGCCAGCAGTTACAACAGGAACACTGAAGCTTTCTTT. Amino acids: CASSYNRNTEAFF. The chain joins TRBV6-5 to TRBJ1-1; D not certain. CDR1 MNHEY and CDR2 SVGAGI come from the germline V gene. This CDR3 spans 13 amino acids. Trimming left V 2 bases short and J 1 base short, with 5 bases between.

This chain uses TRBV28 with TRBJ1-6; 12 bases fit TRBD1. In germline, CDR1 is MDHEN, CDR2 SYDVKM. This CDR3 has 19 residues. Trimming cost V 5 bases and J 7 bases; bases outside gene matches: 15. The CDR3 sequence: CASSPGTGGRRKFNSPLHF. The CDR3 nucleotides are TGTGCCAGCAGTCCCGGGACAGGGGGCCGCCGTAAATTCAATTCACCCCTCCACTTT.

The gene calls are TRBV11-3 and TRBJ1-4; 7 positions match TRBD1. This CDR3 is built from 16 residues. Germline V gives CDR1 SGHNT, CDR2 YENEEA. V lost 6 bases, J lost 3 bases, and 10 bases stayed unmatched. CDR3 sequence (DNA): TGTGCCAGCAGTCCTCAAGACAGGGTGGCTAATGAAAAACTGTTTTTT. Encoded protein: CASSPQDRVANEKLFF.

The gene calls are TRBV9 and TRBJ2-3; TRBD2 matches at 8 bases. CDR1 and CDR2 from the germline V gene are SGDLS and YYNGEE. This CDR3 has 14 amino acids. V gave up 1 base and J gave up 4 bases; unmatched junction bases: 2. DNA of the CDR3: TGTGCCAGCAGCGTACGGCGGGGGGCAGATACGCAGTATTTT. Its translation is CASSVRRGADTQYF.

In this sample, this clone turned up a few times. The J gene is TRBJ1-6, the V gene TRBV6-5; D call uncertain. In germline, CDR1 is MNHEY, CDR2 SVGAGI. This CDR3 region has 15 residues. Trimming left V 0 bases short and J 8 bases short, with 11 bases between. The CDR3 sequence: CASSYSTRGDSPLHF. CDR3 DNA sequence: TGTGCCAGCAGTTACTCGACGCGGGGTGATTCACCCCTCCACTTT.

This clone was detected only once. The gene calls are TRBV7-3 and TRBJ2-7, with 9 bases aligning to TRBD2. V shed 5 bases and J 0 bases; nucleotides not matched to a gene: 5. CDR3 size: 15 residues. Germline V gene data show CDR1 as SGHTA and CDR2 as FQGTGA. This CDR3 is CASSLAGGSSYEQYF. In nucleotides, the CDR3 is TGTGCCAGCAGCCTCGCGGGGGGGAGCTCCTACGAGCAGTACTTC.

This clone was seen only once. The rearrangement uses TRBV24-1 and TRBJ1-2, with TRBD1 as a possible D gene (5 bases). This CDR3 region has 16 residues. The germline V gene has CDR1 KGHDR and CDR2 SFDVKD. The V end lost 3 bases, the J end lost 4 bases, and 17 bases lay between the germline ends. For the CDR3, the DNA is TGTGCCACCAGTGATCCTCGCCGGGGGGGTTCCTATGGCTACACCTTC. Its protein product is CATSDPRRGGSYGYTF.

The CDR3 is CASRPGGSSYNEQFF. DNA for the CDR3: TGTGCCAGCAGGCCAGGGGGAAGCTCCTACAATGAGCAGTTCTTC. The chain combines TRBV28 with TRBJ2-1; 7 bases line up with TRBD1. Germline lookup yields CDR1 MDHEN and CDR2 SYDVKM. Trimming at V came to 6 bases and at J to 0 bases, leaving 5 bases not matched to a gene. CDR3 length equals 15 residues.

The chain combines TRBV6-1 with TRBJ2-5; D may be TRBD2 (6 bases). Germline assignment: CDR1 MNHNS and CDR2 SASEGT. V was cut by 2 bases and J by 5 bases, with 9 bases left in between. The CDR3 contains 13 residues. This CDR3 is CASSEIGGETQYF. The CDR3 DNA is TGTGCCAGCAGTGAAATTGGAGGGGAGACCCAGTACTTC.

This chain joins TRBV10-3 and TRBJ1-1; weak D call: TRBD1 (6 bases). Trimming cost V 2 bases and J 11 bases, with 21 bases left between them. CDR1 and CDR2 (germline): ENHRY, SYGVKD. The CDR3 runs 15 residues. The CDR3 region is CAISERGTQNFGAFF. CDR3 DNA: TGTGCCATCAGTGAGAGGGGGACCCAGAACTTTGGGGCTTTCTTT.

The chain's CDR3 is CASSLGRLYSRLNTQYF. The CDR3 DNA reads as TGTGCCAGCAGCTTAGGTCGGCTGTACAGCCGGCTGAATACGCAGTATTTT. The V gene is TRBV7-2, the J gene TRBJ2-3; D ambiguous. The CDR3 runs 17 residues. CDR1 SGHTA and CDR2 FQGNSA come from the germline V gene. V was clipped by 1 base and J by 7 bases, with 21 bases between them.

V is TRBV3-1 (or the pseudogene TRBV3-2) and J is TRBJ1-2; D is unclear. The CDR3 is made up of 14 amino acids. With 0 bases removed from V and 6 bases from J, the gap between germline ends came to 11 bases. CDR1 and CDR2 (germline): LGHDT, YNNKEL (reference sequence). Here the CDR3 reads CASSQEIEEDGYTF. CDR3 sequence (DNA): TGTGCCAGCAGCCAAGAGATTGAGGAGGATGGCTACACCTTC.